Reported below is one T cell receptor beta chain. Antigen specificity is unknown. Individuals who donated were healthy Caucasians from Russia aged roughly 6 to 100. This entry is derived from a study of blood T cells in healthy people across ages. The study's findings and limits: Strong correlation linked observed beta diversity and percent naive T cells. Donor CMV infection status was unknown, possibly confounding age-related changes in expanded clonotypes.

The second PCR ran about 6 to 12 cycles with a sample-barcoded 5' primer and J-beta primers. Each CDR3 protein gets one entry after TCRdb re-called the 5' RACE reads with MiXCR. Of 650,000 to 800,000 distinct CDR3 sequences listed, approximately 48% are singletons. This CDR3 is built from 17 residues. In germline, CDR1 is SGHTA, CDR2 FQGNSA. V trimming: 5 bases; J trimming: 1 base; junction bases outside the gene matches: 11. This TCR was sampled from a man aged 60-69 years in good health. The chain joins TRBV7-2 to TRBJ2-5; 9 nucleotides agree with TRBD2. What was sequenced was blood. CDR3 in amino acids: CASSLGFLAGLQETQYF. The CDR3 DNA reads TGTGCCAGCAGCCTCGGGTTTCTAGCGGGACTCCAAGAGACCCAGTACTTC.